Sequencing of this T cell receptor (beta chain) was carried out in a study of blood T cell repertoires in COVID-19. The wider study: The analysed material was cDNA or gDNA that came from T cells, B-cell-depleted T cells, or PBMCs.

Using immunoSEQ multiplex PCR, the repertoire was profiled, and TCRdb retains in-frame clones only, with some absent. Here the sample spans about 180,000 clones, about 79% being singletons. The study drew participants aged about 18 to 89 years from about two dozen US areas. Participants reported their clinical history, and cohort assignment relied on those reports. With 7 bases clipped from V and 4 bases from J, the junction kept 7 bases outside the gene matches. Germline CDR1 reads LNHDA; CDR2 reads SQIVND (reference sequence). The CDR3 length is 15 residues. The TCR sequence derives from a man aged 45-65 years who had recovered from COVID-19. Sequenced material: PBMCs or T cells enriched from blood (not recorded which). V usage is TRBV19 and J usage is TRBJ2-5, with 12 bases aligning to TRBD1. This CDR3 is CASTGGQGATETQYF. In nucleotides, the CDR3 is TGTGCCAGTACTGGGGGACAGGGGGCCACAGAGACCCAGTACTTC. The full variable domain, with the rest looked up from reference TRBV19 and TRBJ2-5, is DGGITQSPKYLFRKEGQNVTLSCEQNLNHDAMYWYRQDPGQGLRLIYYSQIVNDFQKGDIAEGYSVSREKKESFPLTVTSAQKNPTAFYLCASTGGQGATETQYFGPGTRLLVL.